A single T cell receptor (beta chain) is shown here with its context. The data belong to a study of blood T cell repertoires in COVID-19. The wider study: COVID-19 samples collected from the United States, Italy and Spain covered acute and convalescent phases. Nucleic acid was either cDNA or gDNA, and it came from T cells, B-cell-depleted T cells, or PBMCs.

Trimming cost V 5 bases and J 3 bases, with 4 bases left between them. CDR1 is LGHDT, CDR2 YNNKEL, per germline (reference sequence). The CDR3 spans 11 residues. Sequencing used immunoSEQ multiplex PCR; TCRdb keeps in-frame clones, though not all of them. The table has approximately 44,000 clones, 70% to 90% seen once. This sequence joins TRBV3-1 (or the pseudogene TRBV3-2) and TRBJ1-1; D gene unclear. The specimen sequenced was peripheral blood. The TCR sequence derives from a man aged 55 to 70 with acute or convalescent COVID-19. The CDR3 region is CASSSHTEAFF. CDR3 DNA sequence: TGTGCCAGCAGCAGCCACACTGAAGCTTTCTTT.